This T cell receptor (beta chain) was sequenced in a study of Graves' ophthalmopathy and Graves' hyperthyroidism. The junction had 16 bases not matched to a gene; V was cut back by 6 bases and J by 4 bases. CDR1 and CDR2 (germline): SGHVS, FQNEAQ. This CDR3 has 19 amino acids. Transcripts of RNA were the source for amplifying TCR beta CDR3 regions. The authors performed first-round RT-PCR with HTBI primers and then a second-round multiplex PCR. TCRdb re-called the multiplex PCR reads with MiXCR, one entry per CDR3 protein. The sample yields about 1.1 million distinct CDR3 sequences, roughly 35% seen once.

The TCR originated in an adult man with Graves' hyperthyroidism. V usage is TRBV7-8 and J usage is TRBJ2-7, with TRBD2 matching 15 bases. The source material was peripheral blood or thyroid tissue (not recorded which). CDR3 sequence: CASRGLAGGPGSRPYEQYF. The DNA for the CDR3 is TGTGCCAGCAGAGGACTAGCGGGAGGGCCGGGGTCACGCCCTTACGAGCAGTACTTC.